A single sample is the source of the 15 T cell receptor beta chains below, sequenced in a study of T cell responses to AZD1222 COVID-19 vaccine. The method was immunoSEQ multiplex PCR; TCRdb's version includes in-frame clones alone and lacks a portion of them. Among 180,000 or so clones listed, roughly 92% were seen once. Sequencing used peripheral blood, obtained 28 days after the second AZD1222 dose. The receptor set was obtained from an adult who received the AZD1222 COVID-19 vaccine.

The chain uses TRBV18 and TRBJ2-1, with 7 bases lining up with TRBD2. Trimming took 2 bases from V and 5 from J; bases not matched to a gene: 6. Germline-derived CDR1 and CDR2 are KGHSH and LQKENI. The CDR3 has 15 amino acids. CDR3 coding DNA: TGTGCCAGCTCACCAGAGCGGGGAACCAACAATGAGCAGTTCTTC. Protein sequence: CASSPERGTNNEQFF.

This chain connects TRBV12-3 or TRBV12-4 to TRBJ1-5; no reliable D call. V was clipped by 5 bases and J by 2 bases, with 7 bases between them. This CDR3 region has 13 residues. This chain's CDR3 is CASSPAGNQPQHF. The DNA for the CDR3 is TGTGCCAGCAGTCCCGCGGGCAATCAGCCCCAGCATTTT.

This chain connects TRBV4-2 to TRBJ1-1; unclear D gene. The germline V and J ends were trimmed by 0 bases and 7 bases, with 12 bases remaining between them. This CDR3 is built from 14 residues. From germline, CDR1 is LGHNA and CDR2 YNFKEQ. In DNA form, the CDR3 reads TGTGCCAGCAGCCAAGAACCTAATGATAATGAAGCTTTCTTT. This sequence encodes CASSQEPNDNEAFF.

In nucleotides, the CDR3 is TGTGCCAGCAGGGGACAGGGGAAGAGGTACGAGCAGTACTTC. It encodes CASRGQGKRYEQYF. This chain connects TRBV2 to TRBJ2-7; 10 bases agree with TRBD1. The V and J ends lost 6 bases and 4 bases, in that order; junction bases with no gene match: 6. This CDR3 contains 14 residues. CDR1 is SNHLY and CDR2 is FYNNEI in the germline V gene.

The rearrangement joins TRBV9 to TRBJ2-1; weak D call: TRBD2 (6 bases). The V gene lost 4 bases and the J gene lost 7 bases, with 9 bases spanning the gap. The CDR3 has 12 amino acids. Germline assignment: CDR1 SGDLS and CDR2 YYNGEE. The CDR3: CASSQGRNEQFF. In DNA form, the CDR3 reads TGTGCCAGCAGCCAAGGGAGGAATGAGCAGTTCTTC.

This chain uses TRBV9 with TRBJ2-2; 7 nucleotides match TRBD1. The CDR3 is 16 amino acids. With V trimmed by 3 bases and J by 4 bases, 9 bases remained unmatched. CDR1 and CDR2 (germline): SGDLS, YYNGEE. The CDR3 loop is CASSAIRGFRTGELFF. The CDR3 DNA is TGTGCCAGCAGCGCTATCAGGGGGTTTCGCACCGGGGAGCTGTTTTTT.

The CDR3 loop reads CASSARTGTGFATNEKLFF. The DNA for the CDR3 is TGTGCCAGCAGTGCCCGCACCGGGACAGGGTTTGCAACTAATGAAAAACTGTTTTTT. The gene calls are TRBV6-1 and TRBJ1-4, with 9 bases matching TRBD1. Trimming took 4 bases from V and 0 from J; bases not matched to a gene: 12. Germline V gives CDR1 MNHNS, CDR2 SASEGT. The CDR3 covers 19 residues.

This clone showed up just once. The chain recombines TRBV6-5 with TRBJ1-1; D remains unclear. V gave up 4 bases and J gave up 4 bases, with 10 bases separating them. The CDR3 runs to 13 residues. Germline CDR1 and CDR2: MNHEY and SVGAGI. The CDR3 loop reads CASSSLLGTEAFF. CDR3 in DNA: TGTGCCAGCAGTTCACTCTTGGGCACTGAAGCTTTCTTT.

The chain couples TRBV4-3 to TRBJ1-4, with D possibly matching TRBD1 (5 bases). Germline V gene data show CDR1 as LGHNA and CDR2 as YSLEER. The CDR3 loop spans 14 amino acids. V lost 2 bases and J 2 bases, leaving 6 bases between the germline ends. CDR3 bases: TGCGCCAGCAGCCAACAGGGCACTAATGAAAAACTGTTTTTT. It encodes CASSQQGTNEKLFF.

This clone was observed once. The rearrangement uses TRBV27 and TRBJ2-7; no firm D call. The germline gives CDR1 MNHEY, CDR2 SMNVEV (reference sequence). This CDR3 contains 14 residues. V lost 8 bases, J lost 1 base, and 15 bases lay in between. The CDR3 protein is CASQPEPYSYEQYF. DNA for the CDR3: TGTGCCAGCCAGCCCGAGCCGTATTCCTACGAGCAGTACTTC.

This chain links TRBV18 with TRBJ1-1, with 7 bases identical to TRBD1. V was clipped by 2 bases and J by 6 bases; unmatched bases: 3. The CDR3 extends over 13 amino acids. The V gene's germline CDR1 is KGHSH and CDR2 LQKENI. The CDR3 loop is CASSPSRGSEAFF. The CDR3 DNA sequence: TGTGCCAGCTCACCAAGCAGGGGGTCTGAAGCTTTCTTT.

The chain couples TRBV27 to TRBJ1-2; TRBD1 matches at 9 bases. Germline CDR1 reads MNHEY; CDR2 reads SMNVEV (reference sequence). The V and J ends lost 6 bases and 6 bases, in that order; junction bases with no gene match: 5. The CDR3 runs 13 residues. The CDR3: CASRRDRDDGYTF. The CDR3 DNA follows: TGTGCCAGCAGACGGGACAGGGATGATGGCTACACCTTC.

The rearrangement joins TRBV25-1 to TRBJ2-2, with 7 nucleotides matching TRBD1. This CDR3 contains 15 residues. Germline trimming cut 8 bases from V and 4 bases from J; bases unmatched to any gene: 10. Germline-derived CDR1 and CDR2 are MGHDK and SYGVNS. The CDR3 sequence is CASQRTGLSTGELFF. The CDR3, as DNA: TGTGCCAGCCAAAGGACAGGATTGTCCACCGGGGAGCTGTTTTTT.

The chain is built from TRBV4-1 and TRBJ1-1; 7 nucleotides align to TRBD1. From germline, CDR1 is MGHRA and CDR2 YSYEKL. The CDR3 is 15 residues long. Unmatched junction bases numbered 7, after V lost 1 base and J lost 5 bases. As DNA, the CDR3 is TGCGCCAGCAGCCAAGCCACAGGGGTTAGGACTGAAGCTTTCTTT. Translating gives CASSQATGVRTEAFF.

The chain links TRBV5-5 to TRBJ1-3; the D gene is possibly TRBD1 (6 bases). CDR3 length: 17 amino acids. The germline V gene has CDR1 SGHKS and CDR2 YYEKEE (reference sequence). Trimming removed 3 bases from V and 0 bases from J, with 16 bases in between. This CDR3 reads CASSWGTGPYSGNTIYF. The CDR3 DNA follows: TGTGCCAGCAGCTGGGGTACAGGGCCCTACTCTGGAAACACCATATATTTT. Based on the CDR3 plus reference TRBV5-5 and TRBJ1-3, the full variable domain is DAGVTQSPTHLIKTRGQQVTLRCSPISGHKSVSWYQQVLGQGPQFIFQYYEKEERGRGNFPDRFSARQFPNYSSELNVNALLLGDSALYLCASSWGTGPYSGNTIYFGEGSWLTVV.